The sequence of this TCR beta chain was determined in a study of blood T cell repertoires in COVID-19. As for the study in general: The samples span acute and convalescent COVID-19 from the United States, Italy and Spain. Sample material is recorded as cDNA or gDNA derived from T cells, B-cell-depleted T cells, or PBMCs.

CDR1 DFQATT and CDR2 SNEGSKA come from the germline V gene (reference sequence). This CDR3 has 11 amino acids. V lost 7 bases to trimming and J lost 9 bases, with 13 bases between them. In the study's own analysis: Amplification with reference gene primers provided the estimates of nucleated cell counts. Generated by immunoSEQ multiplex PCR, the TCRdb table keeps only in-frame clones and is missing some. For V, J and clone size, that table is used; D and trimming come from the DNA. Counted here are around 260,000 clones, approximately 85% occurring once; the ten biggest clones make up about 1%. The TCR originated in a human donor with COVID-19, enrolled during active disease. The donor label of this sample is uncertain. The chain is built from TRBV20-1 and TRBJ2-1; D gene unclear. Sequenced input: peripheral blood. The CDR3 nucleotides are TGCAGTGTCCCGACTGCAACTGAGCAGTTCTTC. This encodes CSVPTATEQFF.